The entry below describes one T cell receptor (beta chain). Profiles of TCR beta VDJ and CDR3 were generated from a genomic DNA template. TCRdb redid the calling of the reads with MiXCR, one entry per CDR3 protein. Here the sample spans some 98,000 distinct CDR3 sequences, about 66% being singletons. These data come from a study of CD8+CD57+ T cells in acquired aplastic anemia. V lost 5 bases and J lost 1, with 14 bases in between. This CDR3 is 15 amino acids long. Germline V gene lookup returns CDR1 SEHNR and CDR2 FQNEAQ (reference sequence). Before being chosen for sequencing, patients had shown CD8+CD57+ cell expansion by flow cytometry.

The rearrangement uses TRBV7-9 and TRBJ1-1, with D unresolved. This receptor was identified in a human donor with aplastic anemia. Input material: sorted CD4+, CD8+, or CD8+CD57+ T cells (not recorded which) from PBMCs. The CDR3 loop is CASSPPVTGNTEAFF. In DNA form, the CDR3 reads TGTGCCAGCAGCCCACCTGTTACGGGGAACACTGAAGCTTTCTTT.